The rows below give T cell receptor beta chains drawn from one sample of a study of cytomegalovirus exposure and HLA in healthy donors. The protocol was immunoSEQ multiplex PCR, while the TCRdb copy is restricted to in-frame clones and leaves out a portion. The repertoire includes fewer than 200,000 clones, roughly 12% of them detected once, and approximately 8.3% sits in the top ten. The sample consisted of PBMCs. These receptors originate from a man between 50 and 59 years old in good health and CMV-seropositive. Each CDR3 is given without its conserved first and last residue. Each record gives: D gene, V gene, CDR3 length, J gene, CDR3 protein. D genes are given only for firm matches.

TRBD1	TRBV19	9	TRBJ1-5	ASSMRGLQH
.	TRBV7-2	12	TRBJ1-5	ASSSGRVNQPQH
TRBD2	TRBV5-6	13	TRBJ2-3	ASSLTSGGADKQY
TRBD1	TRBV4-1	12	TRBJ2-5	ASSQTGAGETQY
TRBD1	TRBV6-6	13	TRBJ2-1	ASSPDQGAWNEQF
.	TRBV9	13	TRBJ2-1	ASSRGGGGRNEQF
.	TRBV7-9	13	TRBJ1-2	ASSLGGTGNYGYT
TRBD1	TRBV28	13	TRBJ2-2	ASSLRDRENGELF
TRBD1	TRBV29-1	11	TRBJ1-2	SVETGISYGYT
.	TRBV4-3	11	TRBJ1-1	ASRHLGTPGAL
.	TRBV11-2	13	TRBJ2-7	ASSLESSGYHEQY
TRBD1	TRBV5-1	12	TRBJ1-4	ASSRQGASEKLF
TRBD2	TRBV30	14	TRBJ2-3	AWRLGTSGGTDTQY
TRBD1	TRBV6-1	13	TRBJ1-6	ASRIDRADSSPLH
.	TRBV9	14	TRBJ2-3	ASSPQAVTSTDTQY